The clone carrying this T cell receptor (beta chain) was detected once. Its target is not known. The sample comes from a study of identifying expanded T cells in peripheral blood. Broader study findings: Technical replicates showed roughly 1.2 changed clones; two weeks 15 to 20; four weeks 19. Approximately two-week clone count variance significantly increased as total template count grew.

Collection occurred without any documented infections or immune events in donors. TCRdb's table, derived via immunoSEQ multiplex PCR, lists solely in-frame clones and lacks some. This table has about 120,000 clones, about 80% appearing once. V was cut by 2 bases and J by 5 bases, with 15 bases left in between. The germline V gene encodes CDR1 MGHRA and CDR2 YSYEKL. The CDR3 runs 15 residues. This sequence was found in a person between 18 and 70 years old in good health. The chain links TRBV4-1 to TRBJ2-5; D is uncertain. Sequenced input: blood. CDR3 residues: CASSQWYGSRETQYF. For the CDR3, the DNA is TGCGCCAGCAGCCAATGGTACGGGTCCCGGGAGACCCAGTACTTC.